The next 21 T cell receptor beta chains were all read from a single sample in a study of graft-versus-host responses after intestinal transplantation. Libraries were prepared by immunoSEQ multiplex PCR; TCRdb keeps only in-frame clonotypes and omits some of them. The sample shows tens of thousands of clones, more than 90% of them seen only once. This sample comprised PBMCs, obtained 16 days after intestinal transplant. The receptors stem from a human patient who received an intestinal transplant, so some T cells may come from the graft donor.

In this sample, this clone turned up once. The J gene is TRBJ2-4, the V gene TRBV10-1, with D unclear. V lost 3 bases to trimming and J lost 4 bases, with 16 bases between them. This CDR3 is 16 amino acids long. From germline, CDR1 is WNHNN and CDR2 SYGVQD (reference sequence). As DNA, the CDR3 is TGCGCCAGCAGTGAAACGTCGGACCGTCAAAAAAACATTCAGTACTTC. As protein: CASSETSDRQKNIQYF.

V usage is TRBV25-1 and J usage is TRBJ2-1; D is uncertain. The germline V and J ends were trimmed by 3 bases and 3 bases, with 6 bases remaining between them. CDR1 is MGHDK, CDR2 SYGVNS, per germline. This CDR3 contains 13 residues. This CDR3 reads CASSDRIYNEQFF. The CDR3 coding sequence is TGTGCCAGCAGTGATCGTATCTACAATGAGCAGTTCTTC.

The gene calls are TRBV9 and TRBJ2-3, with 8 bases matching TRBD2. V shed 4 bases and J 2 bases; nucleotides not matched to a gene: 9. CDR3 length: 16 residues. From germline, CDR1 is SGDLS and CDR2 YYNGEE. The CDR3 sequence is CASSHSLAGLTDTQYF. CDR3 bases: TGTGCCAGCAGCCACTCCCTAGCGGGCCTCACAGATACGCAGTATTTT.

The chain is built from TRBV9 and TRBJ2-1; D might be TRBD1 or TRBD2, each matching 5 bases. Per germline, CDR1 SGDLS and CDR2 YYNGEE. The V end lost 0 bases, the J end lost 9 bases, and 13 bases lay between the germline ends. This CDR3 has 14 residues. The CDR3 DNA is TGTGCCAGCAGCGTAGTTGGGACCGGTGGTGAGCAGTTCTTC. This gives the protein CASSVVGTGGEQFF.

The V and J genes are TRBV4-2 and TRBJ1-1, with TRBD1 as a possible D gene (5 bases). V was cut by 2 bases and J by 5 bases, with 12 bases left in between. The length of the CDR3 is 14 residues. Per germline, CDR1 LGHNA and CDR2 YNFKEQ. CDR3 nucleotides: TGTGCCAGCAGCCAACTAATCAGGGATACTGAAGCTTTCTTT. The encoded protein is CASSQLIRDTEAFF.

This chain uses TRBV4-3 with TRBJ2-7; D is unresolved. Germline V gene data show CDR1 as LGHNA and CDR2 as YSLEER. This CDR3 is built from 18 residues. V dropped 1 base and J dropped 0 bases, with 19 bases sitting between them. For the CDR3, the DNA is TGCGCCAGCAGCCAAGTCGCCGATAGACTGGAGAGCTCCTACGAGCAGTACTTC. It codes for CASSQVADRLESSYEQYF.

The rearrangement links TRBV29-1 to TRBJ2-7, with 10 bases aligning to TRBD2. Germline assignment: CDR1 SQVTM and CDR2 ANQGSEA. The CDR3 consists of 13 residues. Trimming took 6 bases from V and 2 from J; bases not matched to a gene: 4. CDR3: CSVQTSGPYEQYF. For the CDR3, the DNA is TGCAGCGTGCAGACTAGCGGGCCCTACGAGCAGTACTTC.

The chain recombines TRBV7-2 with TRBJ2-2; tentatively, D is TRBD1 (7 bases). The V gene's germline CDR1 is SGHTA and CDR2 FQGNSA. V was shortened by 0 bases and J by 5 bases, with 16 bases between the two germline ends. The CDR3 runs to 17 residues. The CDR3 nucleotides are TGTGCCAGCAGCTTAGCCCGCGGGCAGGGGGGAACCGGGGAGCTGTTTTTT. This gives the protein CASSLARGQGGTGELFF.

This chain joins TRBV27 and TRBJ1-1; 7 bases line up with TRBD1. V shed 5 bases, J shed 8 bases, and the junction held 11 bases outside the gene matches. Germline CDR1 MNHEY, CDR2 SMNVEV (reference sequence). CDR3 length equals 14 residues. CDR3 protein: CASSLLSGGTEAFF. The CDR3, as DNA: TGTGCCAGCAGTCTTCTCTCAGGGGGGACGGAAGCTTTCTTT.

This clone was counted once. V and J are TRBV9 and TRBJ1-1, with D possibly matching TRBD1 (6 bases). The CDR3 contains 15 residues. V was shortened by 0 bases and J by 5 bases, with 14 bases between the two germline ends. Per germline, CDR1 SGDLS and CDR2 YYNGEE. The DNA of the CDR3 is TGTGCCAGCAGCGTAGAAGGGGGGGCGTATACTGAAGCTTTCTTT. It is translated as CASSVEGGAYTEAFF.

A single count supports this clone. This chain uses TRBV19 with TRBJ2-3; 8 bases agree with TRBD2. V shed 5 bases and J 0 bases; nucleotides not matched to a gene: 10. The CDR3 length is 17 residues. CDR1 and CDR2 from the germline V gene are LNHDA and SQIVND (reference sequence). In DNA form, the CDR3 reads TGTGCCAGTAGTGGCGTTCCTAGCGGGCGAAGCACAGATACGCAGTATTTT. As protein: CASSGVPSGRSTDTQYF.

The chain employs TRBV19 and TRBJ2-3; a possible D gene is TRBD2 (6 bases). Trimming removed 5 bases from V and 1 base from J, with 7 bases in between. Germline CDR1 and CDR2: LNHDA and SQIVND (reference sequence). CDR3 length: 13 amino acids. CDR3 DNA sequence: TGTGCCAGTAGTTGGAGGGGCACAGATACGCAGTATTTT. It encodes CASSWRGTDTQYF.

V is TRBV7-6 and J is TRBJ2-7, with 7 bases fitting TRBD1. The trim removed 1 base at V and 2 bases at J, leaving 5 bases unmatched. CDR1 is SGHVS, CDR2 FNYEAQ, per germline. This CDR3 comprises 15 residues. CDR3 region: CASSLVPGGTYEQYF. Written as DNA, the CDR3 is TGTGCCAGCAGCTTAGTCCCAGGGGGTACCTACGAGCAGTACTTC.

This chain joins TRBV6-1 and TRBJ2-7; TRBD1 or TRBD2 may be the D gene (5 bases each). This CDR3 region has 19 residues. CDR1 is MNHNS and CDR2 is SASEGT in the germline V gene. V was clipped by 0 bases and J by 3 bases, with 24 bases between them. This CDR3 is CASSEARWGIPLLHYEQYF. In nucleotides, the CDR3 is TGTGCCAGCAGTGAAGCGAGATGGGGGATTCCTCTCCTTCACTACGAGCAGTACTTC.

The rearrangement joins TRBV28 to TRBJ2-1; 13 nucleotides match TRBD2. V shed 5 bases, J shed 2 bases, and the junction held 9 bases outside the gene matches. This CDR3 is 18 amino acids long. Germline V gene lookup returns CDR1 MDHEN and CDR2 SYDVKM. The CDR3 DNA follows: TGTGCCAGCAGTCACTTCTCCGGACTAGCGGGAGCCTACAATGAGCAGTTCTTC. It specifies CASSHFSGLAGAYNEQFF.

The table lists this clone with a count of one. The chain couples TRBV6-5 to TRBJ1-1; no clear D gene. The CDR3 covers 16 residues. The germline gives CDR1 MNHEY, CDR2 SVGAGI. V shed 2 bases and J shed 0 bases, with 13 bases lying between them. In DNA form, the CDR3 reads TGTGCCAGCAGTTACCGGGTAGCACGAATGAACACTGAAGCTTTCTTT. Amino acid sequence: CASSYRVARMNTEAFF.

The chain links TRBV4-1 to TRBJ1-5; the match to TRBD1 covers 9 bases. Germline V CDR1 and CDR2: MGHRA, YSYEKL. Trimming removed 0 bases from V and 2 bases from J; junction bases left unmatched: 14. The length of the CDR3 is 20 residues. The CDR3: CASSQDNPVGQGIGNQPQHF. The CDR3 DNA reads TGCGCCAGCAGCCAAGATAATCCCGTGGGACAGGGAATCGGCAATCAGCCCCAGCATTTT.

The J gene is TRBJ2-1, the V gene TRBV7-3; 8 bases fit TRBD2. Germline assignment: CDR1 SGHTA and CDR2 FQGTGA. CDR3 length: 16 amino acids. After removal of 1 base from V and 6 bases from J, the junction contained 8 bases not matched to a gene. The CDR3 is CASSLSSAGGVNEQFF. The CDR3 DNA reads as TGTGCCAGCAGCTTAAGTTCTGCGGGAGGAGTCAATGAGCAGTTCTTC. Supplemented by reference TRBV7-3 and TRBJ2-1, the full variable domain reads GAGVSQTPSNKVTEKGKYVELRCDPISGHTALYWYRQSLGQGPEFLIYFQGTGAADDSGLPNDRFFAVRPEGSVSTLKIQRTERGDSAVYLCASSLSSAGGVNEQFFGPGTRLTVL.

The chain uses TRBV5-4 and TRBJ1-3, with 9 bases identical to TRBD1. Trimming cost V 4 bases and J 2 bases; bases outside gene matches: 10. Germline V gene data show CDR1 as SGHNT and CDR2 as YYREEE (reference sequence). This CDR3 is built from 17 residues. CDR3 protein: CASSRTGVALPGNTIYF. DNA for the CDR3: TGTGCCAGCAGCAGGACAGGGGTTGCCCTTCCTGGAAACACCATATATTTT. Looking up the rest from reference TRBV5-4 and TRBJ1-3 gives the full variable domain: ETGVTQSPTHLIKTRGQQVTLRCSSQSGHNTVSWYQQALGQGPQFIFQYYREEENGRGNFPPRFSGLQFPNYSSELNVNALELDDSALYLCASSRTGVALPGNTIYFGEGSWLTVV.

Only one count was recorded for this clone. This chain uses TRBV28 with TRBJ1-1, with 7 positions matching TRBD1. Germline CDR1 and CDR2: MDHEN and SYDVKM. With 5 bases clipped from V and 6 bases from J, the junction kept 12 bases outside the gene matches. This CDR3 is built from 15 residues. CDR3 protein: CASSPRGGGEPEAFF. The CDR3 bases are TGTGCCAGCAGTCCTCGGGGAGGGGGCGAACCTGAAGCTTTCTTT.

This chain joins TRBV27 and TRBJ2-1, with TRBD2 identical over 10 bases. V lost 5 bases, J lost 6 bases, and 7 bases stayed unmatched. The germline V gene has CDR1 MNHEY and CDR2 SMNVEV (reference sequence). The CDR3 covers 15 residues. The CDR3 nucleotides read TGTGCCAGCAGTCCCACGAGCGGGAGGGCCAATGAGCAGTTCTTC. Its translation: CASSPTSGRANEQFF.